This T cell receptor (beta chain) appears in the sequencing data of a study of blood T cell dynamics during melanoma immunotherapy. As to time point: pre-treatment baseline. Apart from a couple of fast progressors, RECIST 1.1 response was judged 12 weeks post-infusion. Sequenced by immunoSEQ multiplex PCR; TCRdb stores in-frame clones only, minus some. The repertoire holds over 10,000 clones, about four fifths seen once, with about 9.4% in the top ten. Trimming left V 0 bases short and J 0 bases short, with 9 bases between. CDR1 is SGHNT, CDR2 YYREEE, per germline (reference sequence). This CDR3 has 15 amino acids.

Material: blood, obtained from a patient treated with checkpoint blockade. The chain combines TRBV5-4 with TRBJ1-1; D unresolved. The TCR was taken from a human donor with melanoma. The CDR3 here is CASSLGREMNTEAFF. CDR3 DNA sequence: TGTGCCAGCAGCTTGGGGCGGGAAATGAACACTGAAGCTTTCTTT.